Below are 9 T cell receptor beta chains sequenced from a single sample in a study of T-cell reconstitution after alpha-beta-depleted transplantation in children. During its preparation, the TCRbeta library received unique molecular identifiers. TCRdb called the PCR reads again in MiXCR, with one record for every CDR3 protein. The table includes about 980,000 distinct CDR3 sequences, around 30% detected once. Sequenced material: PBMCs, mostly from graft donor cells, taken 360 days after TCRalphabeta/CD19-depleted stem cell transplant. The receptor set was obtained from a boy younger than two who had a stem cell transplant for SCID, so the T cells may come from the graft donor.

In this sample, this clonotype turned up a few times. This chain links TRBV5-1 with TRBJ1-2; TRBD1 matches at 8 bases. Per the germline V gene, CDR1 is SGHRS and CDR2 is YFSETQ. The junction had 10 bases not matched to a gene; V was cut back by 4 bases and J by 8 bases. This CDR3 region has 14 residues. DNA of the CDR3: TGCGCCAGCAGCCTCCCGGGACAGGTTGGAGGCTACACCTTC. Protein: CASSLPGQVGGYTF.

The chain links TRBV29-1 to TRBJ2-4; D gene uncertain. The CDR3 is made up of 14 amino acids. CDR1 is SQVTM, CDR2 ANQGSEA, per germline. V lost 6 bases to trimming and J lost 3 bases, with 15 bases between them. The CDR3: CSVRPNAGKNIQYF. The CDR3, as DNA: TGCAGCGTAAGACCGAACGCAGGCAAAAACATTCAGTACTTC.

CDR3 nucleotides: TGTGCCAGCAGTACTTGGGACACCGTAACTGAAGCTTTCTTT. Its protein is CASSTWDTVTEAFF. The chain recombines TRBV12-3 or TRBV12-4 with TRBJ1-1; D possibly corresponds to TRBD1 (6 bases). V dropped 5 bases and J dropped 5 bases, with 15 bases sitting between them. This CDR3 spans 14 amino acids.

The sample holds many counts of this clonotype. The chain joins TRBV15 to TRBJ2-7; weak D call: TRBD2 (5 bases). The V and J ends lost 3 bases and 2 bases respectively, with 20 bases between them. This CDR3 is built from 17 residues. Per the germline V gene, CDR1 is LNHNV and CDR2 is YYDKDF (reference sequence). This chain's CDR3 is CATSSAKSGRKTYEQYF. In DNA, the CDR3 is TGTGCCACCAGCAGTGCAAAAAGCGGACGAAAAACCTACGAGCAGTACTTC.

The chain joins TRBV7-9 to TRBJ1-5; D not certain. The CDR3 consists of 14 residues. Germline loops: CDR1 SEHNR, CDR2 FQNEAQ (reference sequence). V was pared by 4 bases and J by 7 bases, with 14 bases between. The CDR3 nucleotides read TGTGCCAGCAGCTCTGTGTTAGAGGGACAGCCCCAGCATTTT. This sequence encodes CASSSVLEGQPQHF.

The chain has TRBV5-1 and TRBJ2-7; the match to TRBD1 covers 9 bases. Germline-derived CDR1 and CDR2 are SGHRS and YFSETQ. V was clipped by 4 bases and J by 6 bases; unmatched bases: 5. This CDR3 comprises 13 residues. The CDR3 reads CASSKDRGLEQYF. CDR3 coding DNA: TGCGCCAGCAGCAAGGACAGGGGCCTCGAGCAGTACTTC. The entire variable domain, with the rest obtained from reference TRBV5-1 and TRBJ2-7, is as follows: KAGVTQTPRYLIKTRGQQVTLSCSPISGHRSVSWYQQTPGQGLQFLFEYFSETQRNKGNFPGRFSGRQFSNSRSEMNVSTLELGDSALYLCASSKDRGLEQYFGPGTRLTVT.

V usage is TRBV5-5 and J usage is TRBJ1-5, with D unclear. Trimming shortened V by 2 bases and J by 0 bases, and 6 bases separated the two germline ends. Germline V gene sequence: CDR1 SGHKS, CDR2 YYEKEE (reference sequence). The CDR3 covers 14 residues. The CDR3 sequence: CASSFFSSNQPQHF. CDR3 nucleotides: TGTGCCAGCAGCTTTTTCAGTAGCAATCAGCCCCAGCATTTT.

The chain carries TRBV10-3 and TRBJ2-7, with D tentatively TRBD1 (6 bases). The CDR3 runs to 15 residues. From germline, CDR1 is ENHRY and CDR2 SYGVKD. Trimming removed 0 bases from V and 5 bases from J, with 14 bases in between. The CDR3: CAISESQGPRDEQYF. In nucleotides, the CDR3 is TGTGCCATCAGTGAGTCGCAGGGGCCGCGTGACGAGCAGTACTTC.

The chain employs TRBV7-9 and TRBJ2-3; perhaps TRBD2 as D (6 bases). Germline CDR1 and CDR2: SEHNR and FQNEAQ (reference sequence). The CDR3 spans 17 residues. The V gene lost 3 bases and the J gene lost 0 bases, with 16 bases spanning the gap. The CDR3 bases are TGTGCCAGCAGCTTGCCGTTAGCGGACCCTAGCACAGATACGCAGTATTTT. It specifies CASSLPLADPSTDTQYF.